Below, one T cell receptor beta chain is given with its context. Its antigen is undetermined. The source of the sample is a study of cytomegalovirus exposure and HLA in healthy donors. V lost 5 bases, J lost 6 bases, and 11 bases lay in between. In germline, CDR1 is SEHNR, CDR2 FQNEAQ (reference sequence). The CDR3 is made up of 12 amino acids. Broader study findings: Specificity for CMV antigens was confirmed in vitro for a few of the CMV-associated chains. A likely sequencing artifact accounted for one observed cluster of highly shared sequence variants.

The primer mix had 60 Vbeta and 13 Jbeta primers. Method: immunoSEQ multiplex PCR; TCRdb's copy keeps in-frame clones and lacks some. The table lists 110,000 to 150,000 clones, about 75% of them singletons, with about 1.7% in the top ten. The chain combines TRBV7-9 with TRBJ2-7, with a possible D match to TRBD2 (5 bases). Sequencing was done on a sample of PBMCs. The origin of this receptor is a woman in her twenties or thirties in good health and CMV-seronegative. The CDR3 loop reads CASSAGLFEQYF. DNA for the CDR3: TGTGCCAGCAGCGCGGGTCTTTTCGAGCAGTACTTC.